One sample yielded the 20 T cell receptor beta chains listed below, sequenced in a study of OX40 agonist ivuxolimab in advanced cancers. Clones were sequenced by immunoSEQ multiplex PCR, and TCRdb holds only the in-frame ones, with some missing. The sample has approximately 70,000 clones, around 84% seen once. The input for sequencing was CD4+ or CD8+ T cells sorted from blood, taken in a trial of the OX40 agonist ivuxolimab. Source of these receptors: an adult with an advanced solid tumor such as melanoma, head and neck, liver or kidney cancer.

CDR3 protein: CASTPTGGERGYTF. CDR3 sequence (DNA): TGTGCCAGCACCCCAACGGGAGGGGAAAGAGGCTACACCTTC. The V and J genes are TRBV6-5 and TRBJ1-2, with D possibly being TRBD1 (5 bases). The ends were cut back, 7 bases at V and 8 bases at J, with 20 bases in the middle. The germline gives CDR1 MNHEY, CDR2 SVGAGI. This CDR3 has 14 residues.

The chain combines TRBV7-9 with TRBJ2-5, with D perhaps matching TRBD1 (6 bases). V was pared by 4 bases and J by 4 bases, with 10 bases between. CDR3 length equals 13 residues. CDR1 is SEHNR, CDR2 FQNEAQ, per germline (reference sequence). The CDR3 nucleotides are TGTGCCAGCAGCTGGACAGTCGGAGAGACCCAGTACTTC. Translated: CASSWTVGETQYF.

Of note for this clone: The DNA is left out, because the CDR3 cannot be placed on it with certainty; the CDR3 is given as TCRdb lists it. V usage is TRBV5-5 and J usage is TRBJ2-1; the DNA was not compared with TRBD2, the D call given in the table. In germline, CDR1 is SGHKS, CDR2 YYEKEE (reference sequence). Counting both end residues, the CDR3 totals 17 amino acids. The CDR3 here is CASSFLWGEGLSHEQFF.

The rearrangement links TRBV5-1 to TRBJ1-3, with D unresolved. The CDR3 contains 14 residues. From germline, CDR1 is SGHRS and CDR2 YFSETQ. V lost 3 bases and J lost 2, with 9 bases in between. CDR3: CASSSGSAGNTIYF. In DNA, the CDR3 is TGCGCCAGCAGCTCCGGGTCGGCTGGAAACACCATATATTTT. Complete variable domain (other parts from reference TRBV5-1 and TRBJ1-3): KAGVTQTPRYLIKTRGQQVTLSCSPISGHRSVSWYQQTPGQGLQFLFEYFSETQRNKGNFPGRFSGRQFSNSRSEMNVSTLELGDSALYLCASSSGSAGNTIYFGEGSWLTVV.

This clone showed up just once. The chain recombines TRBV19 with TRBJ2-2, with D perhaps matching TRBD1 (6 bases). CDR3 size: 13 residues. Trimming left V 10 bases short and J 6 bases short, with 15 bases between. Germline CDR1 reads LNHDA; CDR2 reads SQIVND (reference sequence). CDR3 residues: CATGTHRAGELFF. CDR3 nucleotide sequence: TGTGCCACGGGGACCCACAGGGCCGGGGAGCTGTTTTTT.

V gene TRBV10-3 combines with J gene TRBJ2-1, with 15 bases matching TRBD2. Losses at the gene ends were 3 bases for V and 9 bases for J; bases not matched to a gene: 6. This CDR3 has 16 residues. Germline V lookup: CDR1 ENHRY, CDR2 SYGVKD. CDR3 in amino acids: CAISDFGLAGGAEQFF. CDR3 bases: TGTGCCATCAGTGATTTTGGACTAGCGGGAGGGGCTGAGCAGTTCTTC.

Comment on this clone: At one boundary the junction diverges from the germline segment, which might be a read error. The rearrangement uses TRBV5-4 and TRBJ2-5, with a weak D call TRBD2 (6 bases). The J call may be in error: the DNA end matches TRBJ2-7 better. From germline, CDR1 is SGHNT and CDR2 YYREEE (reference sequence). CDR3 size: 13 residues. The CDR3 protein is CASSLTSSDEQYF. The CDR3 coding sequence is TGTGCCAGCAGCTTGACTAGCTCCGACGAGCAGTACTTC.

The chain is built from TRBV7-2 and TRBJ2-5; D is ambiguous. CDR3 length: 11 amino acids. The ends were cut back, 8 bases at V and 2 bases at J, with 6 bases in the middle. CDR1 is SGHTA and CDR2 is FQGNSA in the germline V gene. The CDR3: CASGRQETQYF. The CDR3 DNA is TGTGCCAGCGGACGGCAAGAGACCCAGTACTTC.

This clone was seen a single time. The chain's CDR3 is CASSYSGQQETQYF. CDR3 bases: TGTGCCAGCAGTTACTCCGGACAGCAAGAGACCCAGTACTTC. The V and J genes are TRBV6-6 and TRBJ2-5, with a tentative D call TRBD1 (6 bases). Trimming pared 0 bases from V and 2 bases from J, leaving 7 bases between. Germline values: CDR1 MNHNY, CDR2 SVGAGI (reference sequence). This CDR3 contains 14 residues.

The chain joins TRBV28 to TRBJ2-7; the match to TRBD2 covers 10 bases. The CDR3 runs to 18 residues. The V and J ends lost 1 base and 2 bases, in that order; junction bases with no gene match: 11. Germline assignment: CDR1 MDHEN and CDR2 SYDVKM. CDR3 DNA sequence: TGTGCCAGCAGTTTATTCCCCCCGACTAGCGGGTTAACCTACGAGCAGTACTTC. Encoded protein: CASSLFPPTSGLTYEQYF.

This chain links TRBV5-6 with TRBJ2-7; D may be TRBD2 (6 bases). The CDR3 spans 15 residues. Germline CDR1 and CDR2: SGHDT and YYEEEE. V lost 4 bases and J lost 6, with 20 bases in between. This CDR3 reads CASSLRLEFGGEQYF. CDR3 DNA: TGTGCCAGCAGCCTTCGACTAGAGTTCGGGGGCGAGCAGTACTTC.

This chain uses TRBV6-6 with TRBJ2-2; 10 bases are a match to TRBD2. The CDR3 loop spans 15 amino acids. The V segment lost 5 bases and the J segment 5 bases; nucleotides outside the gene matches: 5. Looked up from germline, CDR1 is MNHNY and CDR2 is SVGAGI (reference sequence). Here the CDR3 DNA reads TGTGCCAGCAGTGTTAGCGGGAGGTGGACCGGGGAGCTGTTTTTT. Amino acid sequence: CASSVSGRWTGELFF.

V and J are TRBV28 and TRBJ1-2; D is undetermined. Trimming took off 3 bases at V and 0 bases at J, with 8 bases between the two ends. The CDR3 runs 14 residues. The germline gives CDR1 MDHEN, CDR2 SYDVKM. The CDR3 protein is CASSFSAPNYGYTF. CDR3 bases: TGTGCCAGCAGTTTCAGTGCTCCTAACTATGGCTACACCTTC.

The gene calls are TRBV10-3 and TRBJ1-5, with 7 bases that match TRBD1. V shed 5 bases, J shed 0 bases, and the junction held 13 bases outside the gene matches. CDR1 and CDR2 (germline): ENHRY, SYGVKD. CDR3 length: 18 residues. CDR3 in amino acids: CAISPQQGTVYSNQPQHF. For the CDR3, the DNA is TGTGCCATCAGTCCCCAACAGGGGACGGTATATAGCAATCAGCCCCAGCATTTT.

Written as DNA, the CDR3 is TGTGCCAGCAGCCCTAGCGGGGGCCAAGAGACCCAGTACTTC. Protein: CASSPSGGQETQYF. The chain employs TRBV7-2 and TRBJ2-5; TRBD2 agrees at 10 bases. CDR1 is SGHTA and CDR2 is FQGNSA in the germline V gene. CDR3 size: 14 residues. V gave up 5 bases and J gave up 1 base; unmatched junction bases: 1.

The gene calls are TRBV19 and TRBJ1-2, with TRBD1 identical over 9 bases. The CDR3 length is 12 residues. From germline, CDR1 is LNHDA and CDR2 SQIVND (reference sequence). The V segment lost 6 bases and the J segment 5 bases; nucleotides outside the gene matches: 1. CDR3 bases: TGTGCCAGTAGGGGACAGGGATATGGCTACACCTTC. The encoded protein is CASRGQGYGYTF.

This rearrangement joins TRBV9 to TRBJ1-1, with D unclear. The V gene's germline CDR1 is SGDLS and CDR2 YYNGEE. The CDR3 spans 13 residues. Trimming cost V 5 bases and J 1 base, with 9 bases left between them. The CDR3 region is CASSRDANTEAFF. As DNA, the CDR3 is TGTGCCAGCAGTCGCGACGCGAACACTGAAGCTTTCTTT. Filled out from reference TRBV9 and TRBJ1-1, the complete variable domain reads DSGVTQTPKHLITATGQRVTLRCSPRSGDLSVYWYQQSLDQGLQFLIQYYNGEERAKGNILERFSAQQFPDLHSELNLSSLELGDSALYFCASSRDANTEAFFGQGTRLTVV.

This clone was counted between two and nine times. The chain combines TRBV28 with TRBJ2-7; 11 bases line up with TRBD2. Losses at the gene ends were 2 bases for V and 3 bases for J; bases not matched to a gene: 3. The CDR3 length is 15 residues. Per germline, CDR1 MDHEN and CDR2 SYDVKM. The CDR3 nucleotides read TGTGCCAGCAGTTTAGTAGCGGGAGGGTTCTACGAGCAGTACTTC. It codes for CASSLVAGGFYEQYF.

The chain recombines TRBV10-1 with TRBJ2-2; 9 bases are a match to TRBD2. The ends lost 7 bases at V and 6 bases at J; junction bases unmatched: 6. From germline, CDR1 is WNHNN and CDR2 SYGVQD (reference sequence). This CDR3 region has 14 residues. CDR3 sequence reads: CASTPGLASGELFF. The DNA of the CDR3 is TGCGCCAGCACACCGGGACTAGCCTCCGGGGAGCTGTTTTTT.

The chain employs TRBV6-1 and TRBJ1-1, with a tentative D call TRBD1 (5 bases). V was cut by 0 bases and J by 0 bases, with 17 bases left in between. Germline V gene data show CDR1 as MNHNS and CDR2 as SASEGT. The CDR3 consists of 18 residues. CDR3 nucleotides: TGTGCCAGCAGTGAAGCGCTCGGCAGGGTCCTACTGAACACTGAAGCTTTCTTT. It codes for CASSEALGRVLLNTEAFF.